Below, 21 T cell receptor beta chains from the same sample are listed, as sequenced in a study of vaccination effects on CD4 cells after COVID-19. Measured with immunoSEQ multiplex PCR; TCRdb has only the in-frame clones, and not every one. The table shows approximately 70,000 clones, with 60% to 75% occurring only once. Antigens of these TCRs are unknown. Sequencing followed a ViraFEST assay step that expanded antigen-specific CD4+ T cells with viral peptide pools. Cells that had been cultured for less than eleven days were the source of isolated CD4+ T cells. The person acquired a PCR-confirmed SARS-CoV-2 infection between March and December 2020. The material was CD4+ T cells from PBMCs cultured with HIV peptides, obtained before COVID-19 vaccination. The subset is: HIV-1 Nef peptide pool negative control/reference culture. All receptors come from a human donor who had a prior SARS-CoV-2 infection.

The V and J genes are TRBV7-3 and TRBJ2-5; D is possibly TRBD1 or TRBD2 (5 bases each). The CDR3 loop spans 13 amino acids. Germline assignment: CDR1 SGHTA and CDR2 FQGTGA. V lost 4 bases to trimming and J lost 5 bases, with 11 bases between them. The CDR3 nucleotides read TGTGCCAGCAGCTCGGGGACGGTTGAGACCCAGTACTTC. Protein: CASSSGTVETQYF.

V gene TRBV5-4 combines with J gene TRBJ1-1; a possible D gene is TRBD1 (6 bases). V was cut by 2 bases and J by 1 base, with 9 bases left in between. CDR3 length equals 14 residues. Germline V lookup: CDR1 SGHNT, CDR2 YYREEE (reference sequence). CDR3 bases: TGTGCCAGCAGCTTTTCAGGGGCGAACACTGAAGCTTTCTTT. It is translated as CASSFSGANTEAFF. Together with reference TRBV5-4 and TRBJ1-1, the CDR3 gives the full variable domain: ETGVTQSPTHLIKTRGQQVTLRCSSQSGHNTVSWYQQALGQGPQFIFQYYREEENGRGNFPPRFSGLQFPNYSSELNVNALELDDSALYLCASSFSGANTEAFFGQGTRLTVV.

A few counts support this clone. This chain uses TRBV2 with TRBJ2-1; 8 bases are shared with TRBD2. The CDR3 is 13 amino acids. With V trimmed by 7 bases and J by 6 bases, 5 bases remained unmatched. Germline CDR1 reads SNHLY; CDR2 reads FYNNEI. CDR3 bases: TGTGCCAGCAACCCCACTAGCGGCAATGAGCAGTTCTTC. Protein: CASNPTSGNEQFF.

The J gene is TRBJ2-5, the V gene TRBV6-1; D is ambiguous. The CDR3 length is 11 residues. Germline-derived CDR1 and CDR2 are MNHNS and SASEGT. The V end lost 0 bases, the J end lost 5 bases, and 1 base lay between the germline ends. For the CDR3, the DNA is TGTGCCAGCAGTGAAGCGGAGACCCAGTACTTC. Amino acid sequence: CASSEAETQYF.

The genes are TRBV5-6 and TRBJ2-5, with 10 positions matching TRBD1. The V gene's germline CDR1 is SGHDT and CDR2 YYEEEE. The length of the CDR3 is 15 residues. J gave up 4 bases and V 7 bases, and 10 bases lay outside the gene matches. In nucleotides, the CDR3 is TGTGCCAGCCTCCGACAGGGGGCAAGGGGAGAGACCCAGTACTTC. Translated: CASLRQGARGETQYF. Filled out from reference TRBV5-6 and TRBJ2-5, the complete variable domain reads DAGVTQSPTHLIKTRGQQVTLRCSPKSGHDTVSWYQQALGQGPQFIFQYYEEEERQRGNFPDRFSGHQFPNYSSELNVNALLLGDSALYLCASLRQGARGETQYFGPGTRLLVL.

The J gene is TRBJ2-1, the V gene TRBV9; D remains ambiguous. The CDR3 covers 15 residues. V was trimmed by 2 bases and J by 2 bases, leaving 11 bases between them. CDR1 is SGDLS, CDR2 YYNGEE, per germline. The CDR3 here is CASSVLPGAYNEQFF. CDR3 in DNA: TGTGCCAGCAGCGTTTTACCGGGCGCCTACAATGAGCAGTTCTTC.

V usage is TRBV7-8 and J usage is TRBJ2-5; 7 positions match TRBD2. Germline values: CDR1 SGHVS, CDR2 FQNEAQ. The CDR3 consists of 13 residues. Trimming at V came to 7 bases and at J to 5 bases, leaving 7 bases not matched to a gene. CDR3 coding DNA: TGTGCCAGCAACACCTGGGGGGGGGAGACCCAGTACTTC. The encoded protein is CASNTWGGETQYF.

V and J are TRBV9 and TRBJ2-6, with 12 bases that match TRBD1. The V and J ends lost 4 bases and 1 base, in that order; junction bases with no gene match: 15. The CDR3 loop spans 21 amino acids. CDR1 and CDR2 from the germline V gene are SGDLS and YYNGEE. As DNA, the CDR3 is TGTGCCAGCAGCCCCCGGGGATGGGGGACAGGGGGCTGGTCTGGGGCCAACGTCCTGACTTTC. Translated, it gives CASSPRGWGTGGWSGANVLTF.

The CDR3 region has the DNA TGTGCCAGCAGTTACTCTACTGGGCGGGGGAACACTGAAGCTTTCTTT. Translating gives CASSYSTGRGNTEAFF. The chain couples TRBV6-6 to TRBJ1-1; D uncertain. The germline V gene encodes CDR1 MNHNY and CDR2 SVGAGI (reference sequence). The CDR3 has 16 amino acids. Trimming stripped 0 bases from V and 1 base from J, with 12 bases between.

The rearrangement uses TRBV19 and TRBJ1-5; D gene unclear. Germline lookup yields CDR1 LNHDA and CDR2 SQIVND (reference sequence). The ends were cut back, 6 bases at V and 2 bases at J, with 8 bases in the middle. This CDR3 has 13 residues. The CDR3 loop reads CASRTQRNQPQHF. CDR3 nucleotide sequence: TGTGCCAGTAGAACACAGCGCAATCAGCCCCAGCATTTT.

The CDR3 spells CASSSRGAAGTGELFF. In DNA, the CDR3 is TGTGCCAGCAGCTCCCGTGGGGCGGCCGGTACCGGGGAGCTGTTTTTT. This chain connects TRBV11-2 to TRBJ2-2; D is perhaps TRBD1 (5 bases). The CDR3 contains 16 residues. Trimming cost V 4 bases and J 5 bases, with 17 bases left between them. The germline gives CDR1 SGHAT, CDR2 FQNNGV.

This chain joins TRBV27 and TRBJ2-7; 11 positions match TRBD1. Trimming at V came to 5 bases and at J to 4 bases, leaving 1 base not matched to a gene. The CDR3 is 13 residues long. Germline V gives CDR1 MNHEY, CDR2 SMNVEV (reference sequence). This chain's CDR3 is CASSGTGGYEQYF. The CDR3, as DNA: TGTGCCAGCAGTGGGACAGGGGGTTACGAGCAGTACTTC.

For the CDR3, the DNA is TGCGCCAGCAGCTCCTATGGACAGCGAACCTACGAGCAGTACTTC. Amino acids: CASSSYGQRTYEQYF. The genes are TRBV5-1 and TRBJ2-7; tentative D call: TRBD1 (6 bases). The CDR3 is 15 residues long. Trimming took off 3 bases at V and 2 bases at J, with 15 bases between the two ends. Germline lookup yields CDR1 SGHRS and CDR2 YFSETQ.

This chain joins TRBV19 and TRBJ2-1; TRBD2 matches 9 bases. Per the germline V gene, CDR1 is LNHDA and CDR2 is SQIVND (reference sequence). V shed 0 bases and J 9 bases; nucleotides not matched to a gene: 6. The CDR3 is made up of 15 amino acids. The CDR3 DNA sequence: TGTGCCAGTAGTATAGATTGGGCGGGAGGGCCTGAGCAGTTCTTC. As protein: CASSIDWAGGPEQFF.

This clone was observed a handful of times. The chain employs TRBV7-2 and TRBJ2-1; 7 positions match TRBD2. V shed 0 bases, J shed 7 bases, and the junction held 9 bases outside the gene matches. This CDR3 comprises 16 residues. Germline V gives CDR1 SGHTA, CDR2 FQGNSA. DNA of the CDR3: TGTGCCAGCAGCTTAGCGGGAGGAGTGGGGGGGAATGAGCAGTTCTTC. Its translation: CASSLAGGVGGNEQFF.

The J gene is TRBJ1-3, the V gene TRBV5-6; D is uncertain. CDR3 length: 14 residues. The V end was cut by 4 bases, the J end by 4 bases, with 12 bases between. Germline V lookup: CDR1 SGHDT, CDR2 YYEEEE. The CDR3 loop is CASSPRGGGNTIYF. CDR3 DNA: TGTGCCAGCAGCCCACGAGGAGGGGGAAACACCATATATTTT.

V usage is TRBV2 and J usage is TRBJ1-2, with D hard to call. Germline assignment: CDR1 SNHLY and CDR2 FYNNEI. V lost 6 bases and J lost 1, with 12 bases in between. The CDR3 is 14 residues long. The chain's CDR3 is CASRNTAFNYGYTF. CDR3 nucleotides: TGTGCCAGCAGGAATACAGCCTTTAACTATGGCTACACCTTC.

The rearrangement uses TRBV2 and TRBJ2-1; 14 bases line up with TRBD2. With 6 bases clipped from V and 7 bases from J, the junction kept 8 bases outside the gene matches. Per the germline V gene, CDR1 is SNHLY and CDR2 is FYNNEI. The CDR3 runs to 16 residues. CDR3 sequence: CASRRRTSGGKNEQFF. CDR3 DNA: TGTGCCAGCAGGAGAAGGACTAGCGGGGGGAAAAATGAGCAGTTCTTC.

V gene TRBV4-1 combines with J gene TRBJ2-1; D may be TRBD1 or TRBD2 (5 bases each). Per germline, CDR1 MGHRA and CDR2 YSYEKL. The CDR3 contains 16 residues. Trimming pared 1 base from V and 3 bases from J, leaving 13 bases between. CDR3 in DNA: TGCGCCAGCAGCCAAGTCTCAGTTGGGGGCTACAATGAGCAGTTCTTC. Translating it yields CASSQVSVGGYNEQFF.

The J gene is TRBJ2-2, the V gene TRBV7-2; 11 bases fit TRBD2. CDR3 length: 17 residues. V dropped 3 bases and J dropped 3; count of bases not matched to a gene: 6. In germline, CDR1 is SGHTA, CDR2 FQGNSA. The CDR3 loop reads CASSFLAGGPDTGELFF. CDR3 sequence (DNA): TGTGCCAGCAGCTTTTTAGCGGGAGGGCCCGACACCGGGGAGCTGTTTTTT. Full variable domain (rest looked up from reference TRBV7-2 and TRBJ2-2): GAGVSQSPSNKVTEKGKDVELRCDPISGHTALYWYRQSLGQGLEFLIYFQGNSAPDKSGLPSDRFSAERTGGSVSTLTIQRTQQEDSAVYLCASSFLAGGPDTGELFFGEGSRLTVL.

The rearrangement uses TRBV2 and TRBJ2-3; D gene unclear. The V and J ends lost 6 bases and 0 bases respectively, with 7 bases between them. CDR1 is SNHLY and CDR2 is FYNNEI in the germline V gene. CDR3 length: 13 amino acids. The CDR3 nucleotides are TGTGCCAGCAGGGCAACTAGCACAGATACGCAGTATTTT. This gives the protein CASRATSTDTQYF.